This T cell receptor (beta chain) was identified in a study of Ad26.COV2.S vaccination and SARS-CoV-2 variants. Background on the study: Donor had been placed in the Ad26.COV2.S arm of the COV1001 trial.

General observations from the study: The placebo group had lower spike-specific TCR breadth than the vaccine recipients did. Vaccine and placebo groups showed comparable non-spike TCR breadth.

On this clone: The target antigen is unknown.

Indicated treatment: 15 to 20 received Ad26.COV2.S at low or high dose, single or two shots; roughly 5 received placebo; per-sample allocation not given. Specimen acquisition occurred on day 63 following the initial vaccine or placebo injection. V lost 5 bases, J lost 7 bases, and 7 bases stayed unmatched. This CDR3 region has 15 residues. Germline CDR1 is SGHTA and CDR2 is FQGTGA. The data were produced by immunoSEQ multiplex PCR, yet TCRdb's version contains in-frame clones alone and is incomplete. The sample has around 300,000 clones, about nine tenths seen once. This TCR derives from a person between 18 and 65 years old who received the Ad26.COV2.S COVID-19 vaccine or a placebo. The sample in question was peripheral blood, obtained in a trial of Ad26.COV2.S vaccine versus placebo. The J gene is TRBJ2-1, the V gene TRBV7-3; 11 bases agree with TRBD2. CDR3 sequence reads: CASSETSGISNEQFF. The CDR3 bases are TGTGCCAGCAGCGAGACTAGCGGGATAAGTAATGAGCAGTTCTTC.